A single sample is the source of the 5 T cell receptor beta chains below, sequenced in a study of T cell responses to AZD1222 COVID-19 vaccine. Method: immunoSEQ multiplex PCR; TCRdb's copy keeps in-frame clones and lacks some. The sample has roughly 100,000 clones, more than 85% seen once. The source material was peripheral blood, sampled on day 0 of AZD1222 vaccination. The receptors were gathered from an adult in good health.

This sequence joins TRBV2 and TRBJ2-6; a possible D gene is TRBD1 (5 bases). The V gene lost 10 bases and the J gene lost 1 base, with 11 bases spanning the gap. The germline CDR1 and CDR2 sequences are SNHLY and FYNNEI. The CDR3 has 14 amino acids. This CDR3 reads CAKQDRSGANVLTF. The CDR3 DNA sequence: TGTGCCAAACAGGATCGGTCTGGGGCCAACGTCCTGACTTTC.

The chain combines TRBV6-2 or TRBV6-3 with TRBJ1-1; no firm D call. Germline V lookup: CDR1 MNHEY, CDR2 SVGEGT. V shed 4 bases and J shed 7 bases, with 10 bases lying between them. This CDR3 has 12 amino acids. The CDR3 spells CASSSGSFEAFF. The CDR3 DNA reads as TGTGCCAGCAGTTCCGGGTCTTTTGAAGCTTTCTTT.

CDR3 residues: CASSLGRGLHKSATF. CDR3 bases: TGTGCCAGCAGCTTGGGAAGGGGGCTACACAAGTCGGCGACCTTC. The chain joins TRBV5-6 to TRBJ1-2; TRBD1 matches at 7 bases. Germline lookup yields CDR1 SGHDT and CDR2 YYEEEE. V was pared by 0 bases and J by 14 bases, with 16 bases of the junction left unmatched. The CDR3 length is 15 residues.

The V gene is TRBV10-3, the J gene TRBJ2-2; the D is unclear. Germline CDR1 ENHRY, CDR2 SYGVKD. CDR3 length: 12 residues. V lost 7 bases to trimming and J lost 6 bases, with 9 bases between them. This CDR3 reads CAIKNLSGELFF. In DNA form, the CDR3 reads TGTGCCATCAAGAATTTATCCGGGGAGCTGTTTTTT.

The chain carries TRBV5-3 and TRBJ1-5, with a tentative D call TRBD1 (6 bases). TRBV5-3 is filed as an ORF, its function uncertain. CDR3 length: 15 residues. The V and J ends lost 4 bases and 3 bases respectively, with 14 bases between them. CDR3 protein: CARSLRGKDNQPQHF. Here the CDR3 DNA reads TGTGCCAGAAGCCTCAGGGGTAAGGACAATCAGCCCCAGCATTTT.